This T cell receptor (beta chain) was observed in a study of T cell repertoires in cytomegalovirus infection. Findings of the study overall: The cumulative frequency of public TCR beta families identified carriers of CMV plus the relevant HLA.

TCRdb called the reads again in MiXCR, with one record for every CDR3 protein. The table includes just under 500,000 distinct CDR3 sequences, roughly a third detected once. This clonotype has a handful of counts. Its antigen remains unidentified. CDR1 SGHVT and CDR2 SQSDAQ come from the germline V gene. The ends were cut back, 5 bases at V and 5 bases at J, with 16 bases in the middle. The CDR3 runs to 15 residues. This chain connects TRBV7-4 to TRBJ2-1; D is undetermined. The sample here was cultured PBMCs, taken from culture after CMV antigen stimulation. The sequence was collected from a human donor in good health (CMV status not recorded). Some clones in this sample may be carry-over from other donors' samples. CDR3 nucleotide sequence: TGTGCCAGCAGCCTAAGGTTCGGCGTGAACAATGAGCAGTTCTTC. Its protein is CASSLRFGVNNEQFF.